This is a list of T cell receptor beta chains from one sample in a study of blood T cell repertoires in COVID-19. Profiling relied on immunoSEQ multiplex PCR, and the TCRdb table lists in-frame clones only, not all of them. The table records 350,000 to 450,000 clones, about 88% of them present only once. Source material: PBMCs or T cells enriched from blood (not recorded which). These receptors came from a woman aged 18-35 years who had been exposed to COVID-19. The conserved cysteine and the conserved F or W are not part of the CDR3 here.

v_gene: TRBV21-1
CDR3aa: ASSTSFSDRGGGYT

v_gene: TRBV5-6
CDR3aa: ASSPSTGYLSPLH

v_gene: TRBV3-1/TRBV3-2
CDR3aa: ASSQETGTGELF

v_gene: TRBV27
CDR3aa: ASSPQYQETQY

v_gene: TRBV2
CDR3aa: ASTLQSNQPQH

v_gene: TRBV7-8
CDR3aa: ASRAGGGYT

v_gene: TRBV5-1
CDR3aa: ASSLGEGSNQPQH

v_gene: TRBV10-3
CDR3aa: AISDGGQTGNTIY

v_gene: TRBV13
CDR3aa: ASSRPQGAGGNTIY

v_gene: TRBV27
CDR3aa: ASRQGGTEAF

v_gene: TRBV4-1
CDR3aa: ASSSEGQQETQY

v_gene: TRBV27
CDR3aa: ASSLWRTSGRAGELF

v_gene: TRBV2
CDR3aa: ASSEQGATLYEQY

v_gene: TRBV7-9
CDR3aa: ASSVMGLANEQY

v_gene: TRBV28
CDR3aa: ASSLYRATNEKLF

v_gene: TRBV5-1
CDR3aa: ASHQGHSYNSPLH

v_gene: TRBV6-5
CDR3aa: ASFDKTYEQY

v_gene: TRBV7-2
CDR3aa: ASSLIGGAEQY

v_gene: TRBV7-2
CDR3aa: ASSLRGQGLETQY

v_gene: TRBV18
CDR3aa: ASSPRGDSSNYGYT

v_gene: TRBV11-2
CDR3aa: ASSPGTRGYEQY

v_gene: TRBV11-3
CDR3aa: ASSLEPGQPDNEQF

v_gene: TRBV10-1
CDR3aa: ASSEPPASGRAYNEQF

v_gene: TRBV19
CDR3aa: ASSINRYYGYT

v_gene: TRBV13
CDR3aa: ASSLLAGGGPSTDTQY

v_gene: TRBV10-1
CDR3aa: ASSEQGQPYEQY

v_gene: TRBV7-9
CDR3aa: ASSNSGRREQY

v_gene: TRBV7-2
CDR3aa: ASSLDQGTGETQY

v_gene: TRBV30
CDR3aa: AWSVMAGGNNEQF

v_gene: TRBV7-2
CDR3aa: ASSFLGQGANGYT

v_gene: TRBV9
CDR3aa: ASSVDRTAYEKLF

v_gene: TRBV27
CDR3aa: ASSLGGGETQY

v_gene: TRBV28
CDR3aa: ASLRGGALSGANVLT

v_gene: TRBV28
CDR3aa: ASSLTSGSVETQY

v_gene: TRBV4-3
CDR3aa: ASSQAATGYTDTQY

v_gene: TRBV10-3
CDR3aa: AISETSGGGSTDTQY

v_gene: TRBV29-1
CDR3aa: SVPGRFYEQY

v_gene: TRBV27
CDR3aa: ASSLRGRAYEQY

v_gene: TRBV18
CDR3aa: ASSHLDTLDNSPLH

v_gene: TRBV5-6
CDR3aa: ASSLSVVAGGPVPD

v_gene: TRBV29-1
CDR3aa: SVQTSGSPYEQY

v_gene: TRBV11-2
CDR3aa: ASSRQTGHNSPLH

v_gene: TRBV1
CDR3aa: TSSQGRRQPYYEQY

v_gene: TRBV5-4
CDR3aa: ASSPRAGYTDTQY

v_gene: TRBV10-3
CDR3aa: AISERGPNYGYT

v_gene: TRBV28
CDR3aa: ASSFSYEQY

v_gene: TRBV18
CDR3aa: ASSGRGQARGGETQY

v_gene: TRBV4-3
CDR3aa: ASSRAIPGTGPLGSPLH

v_gene: TRBV6-5
CDR3aa: ASSLGTGDTEAF

v_gene: TRBV11-3
CDR3aa: ASSLRGLAGVSRYNEQF

v_gene: TRBV7-2
CDR3aa: ASSSGSYNSPLH

v_gene: TRBV4-2
CDR3aa: ASSRLSGGPPQETQY

v_gene: TRBV18
CDR3aa: ASSPDRVISGNTIY

v_gene: TRBV3-1/TRBV3-2
CDR3aa: ASSPTRPGQGVAGANVLT

v_gene: TRBV5-1
CDR3aa: ASSLRQRYNEQF

v_gene: TRBV11-2
CDR3aa: ASSLERGYTQY

v_gene: TRBV4-1
CDR3aa: ASSQYLPEQGYEQY